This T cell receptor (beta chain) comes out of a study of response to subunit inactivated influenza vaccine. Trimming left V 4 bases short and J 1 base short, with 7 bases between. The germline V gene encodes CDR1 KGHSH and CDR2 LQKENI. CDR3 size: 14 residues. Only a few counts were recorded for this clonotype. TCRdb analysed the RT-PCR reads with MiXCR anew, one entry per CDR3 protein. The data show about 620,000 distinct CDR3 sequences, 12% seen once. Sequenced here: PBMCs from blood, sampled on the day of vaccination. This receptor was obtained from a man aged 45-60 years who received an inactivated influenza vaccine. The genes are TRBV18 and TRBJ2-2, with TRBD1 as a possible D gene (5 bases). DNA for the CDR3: TGTGCCAGCTCACACCAGGGGAACACCGGGGAGCTGTTTTTT. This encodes CASSHQGNTGELFF.